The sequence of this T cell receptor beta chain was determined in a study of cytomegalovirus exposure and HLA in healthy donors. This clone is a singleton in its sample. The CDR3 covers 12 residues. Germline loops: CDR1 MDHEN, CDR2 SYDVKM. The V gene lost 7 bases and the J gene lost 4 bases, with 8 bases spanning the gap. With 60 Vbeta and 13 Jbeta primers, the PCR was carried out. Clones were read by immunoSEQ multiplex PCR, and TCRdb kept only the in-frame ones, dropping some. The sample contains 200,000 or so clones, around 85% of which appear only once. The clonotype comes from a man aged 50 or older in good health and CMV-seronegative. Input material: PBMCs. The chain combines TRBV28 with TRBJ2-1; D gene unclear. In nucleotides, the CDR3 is TGTGCCAGCACCCCAGGATACAATGAGCAGTTCTTC. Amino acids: CASTPGYNEQFF.